One and the same sample provided the 31 T cell receptor beta chains below, sequenced in a study of radiotherapy plus CTLA-4 blockade in lung cancer (dated by TCRdb to the late 2010s). Libraries were constructed by the immunoSEQ multiplex PCR assay. TCRdb carries this immuneACCESS record with in-frame sequences only. Its versions omit some clonotypes, under half of them owing to an unresolved V gene in the studies checked, with the rest unexplained. This sample gives over 60,000 clones in total; around 84% of them show up just once. The ten largest clones represent roughly 0.95% of the sample. This specimen was peripheral blood, taken from a patient treated with radiotherapy plus ipilimumab. The receptors were gathered from a human donor with non-small cell lung cancer who had stable disease on radiotherapy plus ipilimumab.

The chain uses TRBV18 and TRBJ1-2; tentatively, D is TRBD1 (6 bases). The CDR3 has 12 amino acids. CDR1 KGHSH and CDR2 LQKENI come from the germline V gene. V lost 3 bases, J lost 6 bases, and 8 bases lay in between. DNA for the CDR3: TGTGCCAGCTCACCGTACAGGGATGGCTACACCTTC. As protein: CASSPYRDGYTF.

The gene calls are TRBV19 and TRBJ1-5; the D gene is possibly TRBD1 (6 bases). Germline values: CDR1 LNHDA, CDR2 SQIVND (reference sequence). This CDR3 has 14 amino acids. The V and J ends lost 7 bases and 1 base respectively, with 11 bases between them. The CDR3 region has the DNA TGTGCCAGTAACAGGGAGGGGAGCAATCAGCCCCAGCATTTT. Protein: CASNREGSNQPQHF.

V gene TRBV5-1 combines with J gene TRBJ2-2, with 7 bases that match TRBD2. CDR1 is SGHRS and CDR2 is YFSETQ in the germline V gene. Trimming removed 0 bases from V and 4 bases from J; junction bases left unmatched: 6. CDR3 length equals 16 residues. The CDR3 DNA follows: TGCGCCAGCAGCTTGGATGGCGGGGGACTCACCGGGGAGCTGTTTTTT. The encoded protein is CASSLDGGGLTGELFF. The whole variable domain, remainder taken from reference TRBV5-1 and TRBJ2-2, is KAGVTQTPRYLIKTRGQQVTLSCSPISGHRSVSWYQQTPGQGLQFLFEYFSETQRNKGNFPGRFSGRQFSNSRSEMNVSTLELGDSALYLCASSLDGGGLTGELFFGEGSRLTVL.

The chain uses TRBV6-1 and TRBJ1-5; tentative D call: TRBD1 (6 bases). Trimming stripped 5 bases from V and 6 bases from J, with 17 bases between. From germline, CDR1 is MNHNS and CDR2 SASEGT. CDR3 length: 15 amino acids. The CDR3 bases are TGTGCCAGCAGTACGGGTGGGGGCGCGGGTCAGCCCCAGCATTTT. Amino acid sequence: CASSTGGGAGQPQHF.

The V gene is TRBV5-1, the J gene TRBJ2-5, with D possibly TRBD2 on 6 matching bases. V was trimmed by 4 bases and J by 5 bases, leaving 15 bases between them. Germline lookup yields CDR1 SGHRS and CDR2 YFSETQ. The CDR3 length is 14 residues. For the CDR3, the DNA is TGCGCCAGCAGCGGGGGACTTTTCGGGGAGACCCAGTACTTC. Protein sequence: CASSGGLFGETQYF.

This clone turned up a few times. V gene TRBV14 combines with J gene TRBJ2-7, with 10 bases lining up with TRBD2. The CDR3 is 17 amino acids. V trimming: 2 bases; J trimming: 5 bases; junction bases outside the gene matches: 12. Looked up from germline, CDR1 is SGHDN and CDR2 is FVKESK. Written as DNA, the CDR3 is TGTGCCAGCAGCCAACTCAACTCCGGGACTAGCGACGACGAGCAGTACTTC. The encoded protein is CASSQLNSGTSDDEQYF.

The genes are TRBV4-2 and TRBJ2-7; D remains ambiguous. The CDR3 is 15 residues long. Germline V gene lookup returns CDR1 LGHNA and CDR2 YNFKEQ. V dropped 0 bases and J dropped 2 bases, with 11 bases sitting between them. CDR3 in amino acids: CASSQERATPYEQYF. The CDR3 DNA is TGTGCCAGCAGCCAAGAACGAGCGACCCCCTACGAGCAGTACTTC.

The chain joins TRBV9 to TRBJ2-7, with D perhaps matching TRBD1 (6 bases). Looked up from germline, CDR1 is SGDLS and CDR2 is YYNGEE. Trimming removed 3 bases from V and 3 bases from J, with 16 bases in between. This CDR3 is 15 amino acids long. CDR3 sequence reads: CASSAYPGQSYEQYF. The CDR3 bases are TGTGCCAGCAGCGCATATCCGGGACAAAGCTACGAGCAGTACTTC.

The rearrangement uses TRBV5-4 and TRBJ2-6, with D perhaps TRBD1 (6 bases). The CDR3 loop spans 17 amino acids. CDR1 and CDR2 (germline): SGHNT, YYREEE (reference sequence). V was shortened by 5 bases and J by 0 bases, with 15 bases between the two germline ends. CDR3 in amino acids: CASSHRQVFSGANVLTF. The CDR3 DNA is TGTGCCAGCAGTCACCGACAGGTTTTCTCTGGGGCCAACGTCCTGACTTTC.

The rearrangement uses TRBV30 and TRBJ1-2; D unclear. The V gene's germline CDR1 is GTSNPN and CDR2 SVGIG (reference sequence). The CDR3 contains 12 residues. Trimming removed 0 bases from V and 7 bases from J, with 9 bases in between. The CDR3 reads CAWSVLEGGYTF. The CDR3 DNA follows: TGTGCCTGGAGTGTATTGGAGGGTGGCTACACCTTC.

CDR3 bases: TGTGCCAGCAGCGTATTGCCCCTAGCGCCCAATCTAGGGGATACGCAGTATTTT. Its translation is CASSVLPLAPNLGDTQYF. This chain uses TRBV9 with TRBJ2-3; perhaps TRBD2 as D (6 bases). Germline V gene lookup returns CDR1 SGDLS and CDR2 YYNGEE. The length of the CDR3 is 18 residues. Trimming took 1 base from V and 6 from J, leaving 24 bases between them.

The chain employs TRBV5-1 and TRBJ1-3; D possibly corresponds to TRBD1 (5 bases). This CDR3 contains 16 residues. Trimming removed 4 bases from V and 3 bases from J, with 17 bases in between. The V gene's germline CDR1 is SGHRS and CDR2 YFSETQ. CDR3 nucleotide sequence: TGCGCCAGCAGCGGAGGCTCAGGGCTTGGTGGAAACACCATATATTTT. It codes for CASSGGSGLGGNTIYF.

This clone was seen a handful of times. The V gene is TRBV28, the J gene TRBJ2-3; 12 positions agree with TRBD2. CDR3 length equals 19 residues. Trimming at V came to 2 bases and at J to 4 bases, leaving 13 bases not matched to a gene. Germline assignment: CDR1 MDHEN and CDR2 SYDVKM. The CDR3 here is CASSLLAGLAGPAADTQYF. For the CDR3, the DNA is TGTGCCAGCAGTTTACTAGCGGGACTAGCGGGCCCAGCAGCAGATACGCAGTATTTT.

This clone was seen a handful of times. V usage is TRBV27 and J usage is TRBJ1-5; D remains ambiguous. The CDR3 contains 10 residues. Germline lookup yields CDR1 MNHEY and CDR2 SMNVEV (reference sequence). V was pared by 5 bases and J by 5 bases, with 1 base between. The CDR3 sequence: CASSDQPQHF. The CDR3 DNA sequence: TGTGCCAGCAGTGATCAGCCCCAGCATTTT.

The chain couples TRBV19 to TRBJ2-6; a possible D gene is TRBD2 (7 bases). Deletions cut 7 bases from V and 4 bases from J, with 20 bases between. The germline V gene encodes CDR1 LNHDA and CDR2 SQIVND (reference sequence). The length of the CDR3 is 17 residues. In nucleotides, the CDR3 is TGTGCCAGTACCTCACCCGCGGGGGCTAACGGGGCCAACGTCCTGACTTTC. The encoded protein is CASTSPAGANGANVLTF.

This chain joins TRBV28 and TRBJ1-4, with D perhaps matching TRBD1 (5 bases). CDR1 and CDR2 (germline): MDHEN, SYDVKM. The CDR3 runs 14 residues. Deletions cut 6 bases from V and 6 bases from J, with 14 bases between. The CDR3 loop is CASSSGGSDEKLFF. CDR3 DNA sequence: TGTGCCAGCAGCTCCGGGGGGTCGGATGAAAAACTGTTTTTT.

This rearrangement joins TRBV23-1 to TRBJ2-6; D possibly corresponds to TRBD1 (5 bases). TRBV23-1 is an ORF for which the function is uncertain. V was shortened by 6 bases and J by 0 bases, with 9 bases between the two germline ends. CDR3 length equals 15 residues. CDR3 in DNA: TGCGCCAGCAGCAGGGTTTTCTCTGGGGCCAACGTCCTGACTTTC. The encoded protein is CASSRVFSGANVLTF.

A single count supports this clone. J is TRBJ1-6 and V is TRBV2; TRBD1 matches at 7 bases. From germline, CDR1 is SNHLY and CDR2 FYNNEI. The CDR3 contains 17 residues. The V gene end was trimmed by 4 bases and the J gene end by 6 bases; junction bases not matched to a gene: 12. For the CDR3, the DNA is TGTGCCAGCAGTGGGGTCATTACGGCAGGGGGTAATTCACCCCTCCACTTT. Amino acid sequence: CASSGVITAGGNSPLHF.

This chain joins TRBV11-1 and TRBJ2-3; possible D gene TRBD1, 6 bases. CDR1 and CDR2 (germline): SGHAT, FQDESV (reference sequence). The CDR3 has 18 residues. V lost 0 bases and J lost 0, with 16 bases in between. This CDR3 is CASSLARRGRYSTDTQYF. Written as DNA, the CDR3 is TGTGCCAGCAGCTTAGCGCGCAGGGGCCGCTATAGCACAGATACGCAGTATTTT.

The rearrangement uses TRBV2 and TRBJ1-2, with 8 nucleotides matching TRBD1. V lost 5 bases and J lost 8; bases outside the gene matches: 13. This CDR3 contains 15 residues. Germline assignment: CDR1 SNHLY and CDR2 FYNNEI. CDR3 DNA: TGTGCCAGCAGTTCCTCTGGACAGGGAGGAATCGGCTACACCTTC. It yields the protein CASSSSGQGGIGYTF.

The chain carries TRBV7-2 and TRBJ2-1; D is undetermined. Trimming removed 3 bases at V and 0 bases at J, with 9 bases between. Germline CDR1 and CDR2: SGHTA and FQGNSA. This CDR3 is built from 15 residues. CDR3 sequence: CASSFSFSSYNEQFF. In DNA, the CDR3 is TGTGCCAGCAGCTTTTCCTTTAGCTCCTACAATGAGCAGTTCTTC.

V is TRBV7-2 and J is TRBJ2-3, with D hard to call. The CDR3 is 15 residues long. The germline gives CDR1 SGHTA, CDR2 FQGNSA. The germline V and J ends were trimmed by 0 bases and 1 base, with 8 bases remaining between them. The CDR3 DNA follows: TGTGCCAGCAGCTTAGCCCATTCTGGCACAGATACGCAGTATTTT. Translated, it gives CASSLAHSGTDTQYF.

This chain links TRBV7-2 with TRBJ1-3, with 7 positions matching TRBD1. Germline trimming cut 5 bases from V and 1 base from J; bases unmatched to any gene: 8. The CDR3 covers 16 residues. Germline V gene data show CDR1 as SGHTA and CDR2 as FQGNSA. The CDR3 coding sequence is TGTGCCAGCAGCCAAGGGACAGCCACATCTGGAAACACCATATATTTT. The encoded protein is CASSQGTATSGNTIYF.

This rearrangement joins TRBV19 to TRBJ1-6; weak D call: TRBD1 (5 bases). The ends were cut back, 8 bases at V and 7 bases at J, with 15 bases in the middle. The CDR3 contains 14 residues. Germline lookup yields CDR1 LNHDA and CDR2 SQIVND (reference sequence). The CDR3 loop is CASLEGRWNSPLHF. The CDR3 coding sequence is TGTGCCAGTTTAGAGGGACGATGGAATTCACCCCTCCACTTT.

The chain carries TRBV4-1 and TRBJ2-3; no definite D call. CDR1 and CDR2 (germline): MGHRA, YSYEKL. Trimming left V 1 base short and J 1 base short, with 3 bases between. The CDR3 is 13 amino acids. The CDR3 sequence: CASSQAGTDTQYF. The DNA of the CDR3 is TGCGCCAGCAGCCAAGCTGGCACAGATACGCAGTATTTT.

V usage is TRBV9 and J usage is TRBJ2-5; TRBD2 agrees at 9 bases. V was clipped by 5 bases and J by 5 bases; unmatched bases: 16. Germline V gene data show CDR1 as SGDLS and CDR2 as YYNGEE. The CDR3 spans 17 residues. The CDR3 is CASSLGGTSPHEETQYF. CDR3 in DNA: TGTGCCAGCAGTCTAGGGGGGACTAGCCCCCATGAGGAGACCCAGTACTTC.

The genes are TRBV2 and TRBJ1-4, with D uncertain. Germline loops: CDR1 SNHLY, CDR2 FYNNEI. V dropped 1 base and J dropped 7 bases, with 13 bases sitting between them. The CDR3 is made up of 15 amino acids. CDR3 residues: CASSEDLGITEKLFF. Written as DNA, the CDR3 is TGTGCCAGCAGTGAAGATCTGGGAATTACTGAAAAACTGTTTTTT.

The chain has TRBV29-1 and TRBJ1-5, with TRBD1 matching 8 bases. The CDR3 is 13 residues long. V trimming: 6 bases; J trimming: 2 bases; junction bases outside the gene matches: 3. Germline CDR1 SQVTM, CDR2 ANQGSEA. CDR3: CSVKTGGNQPQHF. DNA for the CDR3: TGCAGCGTAAAGACAGGGGGCAATCAGCCCCAGCATTTT.

This clone was seen just once. This chain connects TRBV20-1 to TRBJ1-2; a weak D match, TRBD1 (5 bases). From germline, CDR1 is DFQATT and CDR2 SNEGSKA (reference sequence). The CDR3 totals 11 residues. V was shortened by 6 bases and J by 7 bases, with 12 bases between the two germline ends. CDR3 residues: CSAPDNLGYTF. CDR3 DNA sequence: TGCAGTGCCCCGGACAACCTTGGCTACACCTTC.

This clone came up a few times. The chain uses TRBV5-6 and TRBJ2-3; D unresolved. The V end lost 0 bases, the J end lost 1 base, and 15 bases lay between the germline ends. The CDR3 has 17 residues. The germline V gene has CDR1 SGHDT and CDR2 YYEEEE. The CDR3 region has the DNA TGTGCCAGCAGCTTGGGCGGCAGAACAGTGGGCACAGATACGCAGTATTTT. Amino acids: CASSLGGRTVGTDTQYF.

The rearrangement uses TRBV2 and TRBJ1-6, with D possibly TRBD1 on 5 matching bases. This CDR3 spans 17 amino acids. The germline V gene encodes CDR1 SNHLY and CDR2 FYNNEI. V lost 6 bases and J 0 bases, leaving 15 bases between the germline ends. Here the CDR3 DNA reads TGTGCCAGCAGGGGATCCAGGGAAAGCTCCTATAATTCACCCCTCCACTTT. This encodes CASRGSRESSYNSPLHF.